This T cell receptor beta chain is from a study of identical twins. CDR3 size: 15 residues. Trimming pared 4 bases from V and 2 bases from J, leaving 14 bases between. Per germline, CDR1 SNHLY and CDR2 FYNNEI. TCRdb used MiXCR to reprocess the 5' RACE reads, holding one entry per CDR3 protein. The sample contains around 1.7 million distinct CDR3 sequences, 32% of which appear only once. In this sample, this clonotype turned up a few times. What it binds is not known. Findings and limits, study-wide: Diverse VJ usage suggested most zero-insertion clonotypes were not invariant T cells. In cord blood, abundant beta clonotypes had fewer insertions; memory showed no trend. Models underestimated how often monozygotic twins shared out-of-frame TCR alpha. The study reached conclusions through statistical analysis that was cross-sectional, not following the same donors.

V gene TRBV2 combines with J gene TRBJ1-1, with D hard to call. Source material: cord blood. The receptor's source is a newborn girl in good health. CDR3 residues: CASSADSSFNTEAFF. The DNA of the CDR3 is TGTGCCAGCAGTGCCGATTCGTCCTTTAACACTGAAGCTTTCTTT.